The source of this T cell receptor (beta chain) is a study of T cells after yellow fever vaccination. Turning to the study itself: Fractions low in cell number were prepared with SMART-Seq v4 Ultra Low Input.

A few counts support this clonotype. What it binds is not known. V was clipped by 3 bases and J by 13 bases; unmatched bases: 19. Germline-derived CDR1 and CDR2 are SQVTM and ANQGSEA. The CDR3 extends over 16 amino acids. Study findings and constraints: Contamination of FACS-sorted repertoires by abundant clonotypes from the bulk population could occur. Only a minor proportion of clonotypes was detected across both CD4 and CD8 compartments.

In TCRdb, the 5' RACE reads were re-called with MiXCR into one record per CDR3 protein. The data show approximately 450,000 distinct CDR3 sequences, about 17% seen once. This TCR came from a man between 18 and 29 years old who received the YFV17D yellow fever vaccine. The sequences come from PBMCs, collected before the yellow fever booster vaccination. The chain recombines TRBV29-1 with TRBJ2-1; 9 positions match TRBD1. The CDR3: CSVEAGQGPSPFVQFF. CDR3 coding DNA: TGCAGCGTTGAGGCCGGACAGGGGCCGTCACCTTTCGTACAGTTCTTC.